This T cell receptor (beta chain) was profiled in a study of T cells after yellow fever vaccination. General observations from the study: Booster samples showed a return of most primary-vaccination clones (about 97% CD4, 70% to 90% CD8).

Via MiXCR, TCRdb re-called the 5' RACE reads, giving one row per CDR3 protein. The sample lists about 74,000 distinct CDR3 sequences; roughly 7.4% were seen once. This clonotype was seen a few times. Its cognate antigen is unknown. The receptor was derived from a man between 18 and 29 years old who received the YFV17D yellow fever vaccine. Specimen: CD8+ T cells sorted from PBMCs, collected 5 days after the first yellow fever vaccination.

CDR3 sequence reads: CASSTRGGNEKLFF. The CDR3 coding sequence is TGTGCCAGCAGCACCAGGGGGGGGAATGAAAAACTGTTTTTT. The rearrangement links TRBV9 to TRBJ1-4; 7 bases are shared with TRBD1. Germline values: CDR1 SGDLS, CDR2 YYNGEE. The V gene end was trimmed by 4 bases and the J gene end by 5 bases; junction bases not matched to a gene: 5. The CDR3 consists of 14 residues.